This T cell receptor beta chain came from a study of technical replicates of blood from several donors. J was trimmed by 2 bases and V by 1 base; bases with no gene match: 3. The CDR3 is made up of 15 amino acids. Germline lookup yields CDR1 LGHNA and CDR2 YSLEER. Libraries were prepared by immunoSEQ multiplex PCR; TCRdb keeps only in-frame clonotypes and omits some of them. The data contain roughly 60,000 clones, roughly 90% of them singletons. Source material: PBMCs. V and J are TRBV4-3 and TRBJ2-3, with 7 bases that match TRBD1. This clonotype was obtained from a human donor in good health. Some clones in this sample may be carry-over from other donors' samples. This CDR3 reads CASSQGTGDTDTQYF. The CDR3 DNA sequence: TGCGCCAGCAGCCAAGGGACAGGCGACACAGATACGCAGTATTTT.